Shown below are 12 T cell receptor beta chains from a single sample sequenced in a study of blood T cells in healthy people across ages. Next came a second PCR, run for 7 to 11 cycles, which used a sample-barcoded 5' primer along with a J-beta primer mix. TCRdb passed the 5' RACE reads through MiXCR, listing each CDR3 protein once. Among around 1.5 million distinct CDR3 sequences, about 31% were seen once, and the ten largest hold 10% to 12%. The sequenced material came from blood. Every receptor here comes from a woman in her thirties in good health.

The chain recombines TRBV5-1 with TRBJ2-3, with TRBD2 matching 10 bases. The V gene end was trimmed by 3 bases and the J gene end by 4 bases; junction bases not matched to a gene: 14. The CDR3 is made up of 18 amino acids. In germline, CDR1 is SGHRS, CDR2 YFSETQ. In DNA form, the CDR3 reads TGCGCCAGCAGCTCCCCTTCTCTAGCGGGAGTTCGGGCAGATACGCAGTATTTT. This translates into CASSSPSLAGVRADTQYF.

This chain connects TRBV20-1 to TRBJ2-7; D possibly matches TRBD1 or TRBD2 (5 bases each). The germline CDR1 and CDR2 sequences are DFQATT and SNEGSKA (reference sequence). There are 14 residues in the CDR3. Trimming removed 3 bases at V and 0 bases at J, with 12 bases between. The CDR3 region has the DNA TGCAGTGCTAGGGGAATGGGGACCTCCTACGAGCAGTACTTC. Protein product: CSARGMGTSYEQYF.

This clonotype was seen more than once but under ten times. The chain is built from TRBV20-1 and TRBJ2-1; D is tentatively TRBD1 or TRBD2 (6 bases each). With 1 base removed from V and 7 bases from J, the gap between germline ends came to 14 bases. The CDR3 loop spans 14 amino acids. CDR1 and CDR2 from the germline V gene are DFQATT and SNEGSKA (reference sequence). CDR3 region: CSARVRGDWNEQFF. The CDR3 DNA sequence: TGCAGTGCTAGAGTGAGGGGGGATTGGAATGAGCAGTTCTTC.

In the case of this clonotype: The conserved final phenylalanine or tryptophan is absent from the CDR3, which likely points to a read error. J is TRBJ2-7 and V is TRBV11-2; no firm D call. This CDR3 has 14 residues. The germline V gene has CDR1 SGHAT and CDR2 FQNNGV. V was pared by 1 base and J by 3 bases, with 10 bases between. CDR3 in amino acids: CASSLGVLHYEQYL. The CDR3 DNA follows: TGTGCCAGCAGCTTAGGAGTATTACACTACGAGCAGTACTTA.

This chain joins TRBV28 and TRBJ2-7; D assignment may be TRBD1 or TRBD2 (5 bases each). Germline-derived CDR1 and CDR2 are MDHEN and SYDVKM. CDR3 length: 15 residues. V was trimmed by 2 bases and J by 2 bases, leaving 13 bases between them. CDR3 region: CASSLPGTVTYEQYF. In DNA, the CDR3 is TGTGCCAGCAGTTTACCCGGGACGGTTACCTACGAGCAGTACTTC.

This chain joins TRBV24-1 and TRBJ2-1, with TRBD2 identical over 8 bases. This CDR3 region has 13 residues. CDR1 and CDR2 (germline): KGHDR, SFDVKD. J lost 7 bases, V lost 8 bases, and 6 bases had no gene match. CDR3 nucleotide sequence: TGTGCCACCACTTCTTTAGCGGGAAATGAGCAGTTCTTC. Translating it yields CATTSLAGNEQFF.

This clonotype appeared a few times. The chain employs TRBV20-1 and TRBJ2-1, with D unclear. The CDR3 is made up of 16 amino acids. Trimming left V 1 base short and J 0 bases short, with 13 bases between. The germline CDR1 and CDR2 sequences are DFQATT and SNEGSKA (reference sequence). The CDR3 nucleotides read TGCAGTGCTAGAGCCCGCACCTCGGGCTCCTACAATGAGCAGTTCTTC. Protein: CSARARTSGSYNEQFF.

This sequence joins TRBV20-1 and TRBJ2-1; 8 bases agree with TRBD1. This CDR3 spans 15 amino acids. Per germline, CDR1 DFQATT and CDR2 SNEGSKA (reference sequence). Germline trimming cut 8 bases from V and 2 bases from J; bases unmatched to any gene: 11. The CDR3 DNA sequence: TGCAGTACTGGGGACAGGCAGCAGGCCTACAATGAGCAGTTCTTC. Translation gives CSTGDRQQAYNEQFF.

The rearrangement joins TRBV4-1 to TRBJ2-1; D unclear. CDR3 length: 14 residues. Looked up from germline, CDR1 is MGHRA and CDR2 is YSYEKL. Trimming removed 7 bases at V and 8 bases at J, with 18 bases between. This CDR3 is CASNSPAKWDEQFF. The CDR3, as DNA: TGCGCCAGCAATTCTCCGGCTAAGTGGGATGAGCAGTTCTTC.

The rearrangement links TRBV14 to TRBJ2-2; the D is unclear. The CDR3 length is 13 residues. V shed 2 bases and J shed 4 bases, with 5 bases lying between them. CDR1 is SGHDN and CDR2 is FVKESK in the germline V gene. CDR3 region: CASSQRRTGELFF. Here the CDR3 DNA reads TGTGCCAGCAGCCAACGGCGCACCGGGGAGCTGTTTTTT.

J is TRBJ2-7 and V is TRBV6-1; D unresolved. V lost 3 bases and J lost 0, with 6 bases in between. Germline CDR1 and CDR2: MNHNS and SASEGT. The CDR3 totals 13 residues. The CDR3 nucleotides read TGTGCCAGCAGTGATGGGATCTCCTACGAGCAGTACTTC. This sequence encodes CASSDGISYEQYF.

Comments on this clonotype: Relative to the germline gene, one junction end is altered; a read error may explain this. The V call is TRBV5-6, the J call TRBJ2-3; D remains unclear. CDR1 is SGHDT, CDR2 YYEEEE, per germline. The CDR3 runs to 14 residues. CDR3 DNA sequence: TGTGTCAGCAGCTCAACCCACACCACAGATACGCAGTATTTT. It specifies CVSSSTHTTDTQYF.